This T cell receptor (beta chain) was observed in a study of human T cells and chemical hapten exposure (dated by TCRdb to about 2021). For the study in its entirety: For sensitization, 2% DPC in acetone was applied to an approximately 2 cm by approximately 2 cm area of upper inner arm skin. The patient cohort, mostly female, included alopecia areata with under or over 50% scalp involvement, alopecia totalis and alopecia universalis. Under 30 alopecia patients gave blood for TCR sequencing at one to four time points (pre-sensitization, 2, 6 and 24 weeks). Blood was sampled from patients pre-sensitization (week 0) and at 2, 6 and about 24 weeks after DPC sensitization. Libraries were combined into a pool for sequencing, and differences in TCR yield between samples came mainly from small differences in library volumes within the pool. Peripheral blood TCR repertoire changes were tracked in vivo in alopecia patients during primary and secondary sensitization to the hapten diphenylcyclopropenone (DPC). Throughout the approximately 24-week study period, patients were also given weekly therapeutic DPC doses on the scalp. Patch tests used Finn chambers with 0.01% DPC on the upper back, scored after 6 days by International Contact Dermatitis Research Group standards. Summary of the overall study and its limitations: Repeated subsampling changed both the strength of the expansion versus patch-test correlation and the threshold at which that correlation became significant. DPC sensitization did not change how many TCRs were above 1 in 1000 frequency, and no evidence was found of alterations in global repertoire structure. Because all patients had alopecia, a presumed autoimmune disease, the immune response of the patients might differ from that of healthy individuals. Patch test score was positively correlated with the number of PT1 expanded TCRs, with significance at thresholds 8, 16 and 32 but not at 4. Expanded TCRs formed significantly more large CDR3 similarity clusters than pre-sensitization or healthy control sets, consistent with antigen-driven responses.

This clonotype was recorded many times. Its antigen is not yet known. Base qualities are not recorded, but no much larger clone differs from it by a single base. Per the publication, the time point label means: pre-sensitization, week 0. The treatment or condition tag for this specimen amounts to: therapeutic diphenylcyclopropenone sensitization with weekly scalp DPC. Blood at each patch-test visit was drawn before the patch test was applied. Patients were considered eligible if aged 18 to 70, diagnosed with alopecia and deemed suitable for DPC therapy, and patients were excluded if pregnant. Total RNA was extracted from unfractionated whole blood that had been collected in Tempus Blood RNA tubes. The library was made by RACE. The reads were generated on a NextSeq 500. During library preparation, unique molecular identifiers were attached to individual cDNA molecules so that TCRs could be counted in a quantitative, reproducible way. From each blood RNA sample, both TCR alpha and TCR beta chains were sequenced. In the paper's pipeline: A median of around 100,000 TCRs per sample was observed, with a range of roughly 20,000 to 700,000. The Decombinator software suite was used to annotate V, J and CDR3 in the TCR reads. Every sample was subsampled to the same number of TCRs (28,000) for the PS versus PT1 abundance plots. Expanded TCRs were defined as absent before sensitization and observed at least eight times at the 2-week time point. The public reads were quality trimmed at Q25 with fastp and then assembled into clones with MiXCR by TCRdb, keeping productive beta chains. Every distinct CDR3 protein forms one entry, paired with its most common genes and DNA. The V and J calls were determined by TCRdb, not by the authors. The sample data list some 300,000 distinct CDR3 sequences, and 5.5% of these were observed just once. Over 7% of the sample lies in the top ten.

For this chain, trimming is 4 bases at the V end and 2 bases at the J end, and the number of junction bases without a gene match is 7. The germline V gene (reference sequence) supplies CDR1 DFQATT and CDR2 SNEGSKA. Reading from cysteine to phenylalanine, the CDR3 counts 14 amino acids. Of the read, only the CDR3 DNA is kept; its 42 bases are in frame from base 1. The receptor chain draws on TRBV20-1 and TRBJ2-5, with 7 junctional bases fitting TRBD2. The sequencing here drew on whole blood, taken in connection with sensitization to the hapten diphenylcyclopropenone (DPC). The sequence came from a woman between 18 and 30 years old with alopecia areata. Some clones in this sample may be carry-over from other donors' samples. The CDR3 region has the sequence CSATAGTRQETQYF. The DNA is TGCAGTGCTACAGCGGGGACTCGGCAAGAGACCCAGTACTTC.